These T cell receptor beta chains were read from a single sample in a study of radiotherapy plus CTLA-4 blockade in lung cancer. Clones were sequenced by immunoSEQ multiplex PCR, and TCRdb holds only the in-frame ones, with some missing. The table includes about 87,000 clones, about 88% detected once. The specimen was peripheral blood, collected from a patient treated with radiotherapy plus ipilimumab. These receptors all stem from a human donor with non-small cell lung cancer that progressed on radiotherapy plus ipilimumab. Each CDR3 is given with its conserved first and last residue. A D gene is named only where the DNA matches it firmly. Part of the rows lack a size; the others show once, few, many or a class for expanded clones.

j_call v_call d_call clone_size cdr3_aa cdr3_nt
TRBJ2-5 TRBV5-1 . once CASSLVRGRQETQYF TGCGCCAGCAGCTTGGTTCGGGGGCGGCAAGAGACCCAGTACTTC
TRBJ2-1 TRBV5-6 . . CASSLAMRFEQFF TGTGCCAGCAGCTTGGCCATGAGGTTTGAGCAGTTCTTC
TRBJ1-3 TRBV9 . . CASSPGGNTIYF TGTGCCAGCAGCCCCGGGGGAAACACCATATATTTT
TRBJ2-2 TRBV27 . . CASSRRENTGELFF TGTGCCAGCAGTAGACGGGAGAACACCGGGGAGCTGTTTTTT
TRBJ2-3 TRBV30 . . CAWSRGANTDTQYF TGTGCCTGGAGTCGAGGGGCCAACACAGATACGCAGTATTTT
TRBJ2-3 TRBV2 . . CASSKPTDTQYF TGTGCCAGCAGTAAACCAACAGATACGCAGTATTTT
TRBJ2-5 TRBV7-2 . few CASSPRRGGGETQYF TGTGCCAGCAGCCCCAGGCGGGGAGGAGGAGAGACCCAGTACTTC
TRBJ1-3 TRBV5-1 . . CASSVDSLSSGNTIYF TGCGCCAGCAGCGTTGACAGCTTGAGCTCTGGAAACACCATATATTTT
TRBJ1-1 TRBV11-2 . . CASSQGLWTEAFF TGTGCCAGCAGCCAGGGGCTGTGGACTGAAGCTTTCTTT
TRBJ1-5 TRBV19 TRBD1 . CASSIRQGANQPQHF TGTGCCAGTAGTATCCGGCAGGGGGCCAATCAGCCCCAGCATTTT
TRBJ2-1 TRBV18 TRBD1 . CASSPRVGTGGYNEQFF TGTGCCAGCTCACCACGGGTCGGGACAGGGGGCTACAATGAGCAGTTCTTC
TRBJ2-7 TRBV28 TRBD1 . CASSSNSPTLQGSDEQYF TGTGCCAGCAGTTCCAATAGCCCTACATTACAGGGGTCCGACGAGCAGTACTTC
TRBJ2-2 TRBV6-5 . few CASSWGAADTGELFF TGTGCCAGCAGTTGGGGGGCGGCCGACACCGGGGAGCTGTTTTTT
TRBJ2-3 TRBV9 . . CASSGYSDTQYF TGTGCCAGCAGCGGTTACTCAGATACGCAGTATTTT
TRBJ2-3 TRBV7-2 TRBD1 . CASRPGTGGRDTQYF TGTGCCAGCCGGCCCGGGACAGGGGGCCGAGATACGCAGTATTTT
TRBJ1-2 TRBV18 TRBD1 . CASSPGQGASYGYTF TGTGCCAGCTCACCAGGACAGGGGGCCAGTTATGGCTACACCTTC
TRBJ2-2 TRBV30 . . CAWNRNTGELFF TGTGCCTGGAATAGAAACACCGGGGAGCTGTTTTTT
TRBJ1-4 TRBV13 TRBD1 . CASSLERDRGFNEKLFF TGTGCCAGCAGCTTAGAACGGGACAGGGGTTTTAATGAAAAACTGTTTTTT
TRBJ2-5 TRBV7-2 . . CASSLSSMGTQETQYF TGTGCCAGCAGCTTATCTAGTATGGGTACCCAAGAGACCCAGTACTTC
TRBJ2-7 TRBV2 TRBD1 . CASSALGQINYEQYF TGTGCCAGCAGTGCATTGGGACAGATTAACTACGAGCAGTACTTC
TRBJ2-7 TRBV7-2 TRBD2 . CASSLNRERGYEQYF TGTGCCAGCAGCTTAAACAGGGAGCGGGGGTACGAGCAGTACTTC